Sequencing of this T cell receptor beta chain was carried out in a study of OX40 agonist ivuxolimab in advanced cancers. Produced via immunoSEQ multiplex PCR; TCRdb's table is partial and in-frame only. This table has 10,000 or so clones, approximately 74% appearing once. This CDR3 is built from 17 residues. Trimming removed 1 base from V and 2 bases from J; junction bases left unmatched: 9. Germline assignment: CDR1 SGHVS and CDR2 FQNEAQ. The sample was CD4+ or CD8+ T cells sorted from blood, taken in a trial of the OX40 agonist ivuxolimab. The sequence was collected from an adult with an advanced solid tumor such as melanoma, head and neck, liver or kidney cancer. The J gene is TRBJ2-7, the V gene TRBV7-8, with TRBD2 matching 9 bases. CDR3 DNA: TGTGCCAGCAGCTTAGTATATAGCGGGAGCGACACCTACGAGCAGTACTTC. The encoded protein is CASSLVYSGSDTYEQYF.